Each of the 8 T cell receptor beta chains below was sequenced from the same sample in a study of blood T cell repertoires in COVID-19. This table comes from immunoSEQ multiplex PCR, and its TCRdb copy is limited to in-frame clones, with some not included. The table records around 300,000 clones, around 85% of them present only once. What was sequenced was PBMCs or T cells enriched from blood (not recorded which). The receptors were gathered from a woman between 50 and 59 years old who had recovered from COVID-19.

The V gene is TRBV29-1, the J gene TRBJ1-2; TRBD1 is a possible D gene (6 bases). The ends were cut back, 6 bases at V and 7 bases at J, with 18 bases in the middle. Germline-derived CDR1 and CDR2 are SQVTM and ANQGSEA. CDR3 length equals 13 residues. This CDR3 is CSVAGQFNRGYTF. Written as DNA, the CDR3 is TGCAGCGTCGCCGGACAGTTTAATCGTGGCTACACCTTC.

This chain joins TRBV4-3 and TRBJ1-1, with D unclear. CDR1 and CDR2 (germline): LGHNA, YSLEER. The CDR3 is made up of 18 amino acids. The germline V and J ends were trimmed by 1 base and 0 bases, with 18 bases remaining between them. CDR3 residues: CASSQVRGSGYVNTEAFF. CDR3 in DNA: TGCGCCAGCAGCCAAGTCCGTGGTTCAGGCTACGTGAACACTGAAGCTTTCTTT.

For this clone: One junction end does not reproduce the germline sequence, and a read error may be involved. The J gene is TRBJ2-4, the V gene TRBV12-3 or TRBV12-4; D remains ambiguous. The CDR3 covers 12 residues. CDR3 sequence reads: CASSLAKNIQYF. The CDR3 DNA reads TGTGCCAGCAGTCTAGCCAAAAACATTCAGTACTTC.

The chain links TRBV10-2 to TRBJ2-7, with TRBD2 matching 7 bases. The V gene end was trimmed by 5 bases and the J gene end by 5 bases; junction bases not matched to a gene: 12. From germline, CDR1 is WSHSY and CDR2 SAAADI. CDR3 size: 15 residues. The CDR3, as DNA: TGCGCCAGCAGTAACCCTCCGGGACTATCCGACGAGCAGTACTTC. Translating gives CASSNPPGLSDEQYF.

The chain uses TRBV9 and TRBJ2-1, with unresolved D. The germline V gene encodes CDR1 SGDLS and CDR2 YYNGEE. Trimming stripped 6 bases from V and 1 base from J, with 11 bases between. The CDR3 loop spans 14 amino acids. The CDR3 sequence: CASTPTLSYNEQFF. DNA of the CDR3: TGTGCCAGCACCCCAACTTTGTCCTACAATGAGCAGTTCTTC.

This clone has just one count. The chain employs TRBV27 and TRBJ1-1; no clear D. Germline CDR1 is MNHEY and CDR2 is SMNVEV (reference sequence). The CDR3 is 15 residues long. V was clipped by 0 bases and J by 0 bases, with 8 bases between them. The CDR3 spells CASSLSGTLNTEAFF. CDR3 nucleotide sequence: TGTGCCAGCAGTTTATCGGGCACGTTGAACACTGAAGCTTTCTTT.

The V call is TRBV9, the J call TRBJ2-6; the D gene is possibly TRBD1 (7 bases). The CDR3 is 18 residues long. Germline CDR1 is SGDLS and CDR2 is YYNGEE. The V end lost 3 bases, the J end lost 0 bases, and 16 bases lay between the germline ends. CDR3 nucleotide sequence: TGTGCCAGCAGCGCCGGGGGACAGACTTACTCTGGGGCCAACGTCCTGACTTTC. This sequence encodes CASSAGGQTYSGANVLTF.

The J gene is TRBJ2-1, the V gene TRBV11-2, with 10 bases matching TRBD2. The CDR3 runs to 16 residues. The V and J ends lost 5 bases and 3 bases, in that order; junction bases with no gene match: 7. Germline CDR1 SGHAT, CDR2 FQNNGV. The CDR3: CASSPGLADYYNEQFF. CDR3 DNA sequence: TGTGCCAGCAGCCCCGGACTAGCGGATTACTACAATGAGCAGTTCTTC.